This T cell receptor (beta chain) was retrieved from a study of CD8 T cells in ankylosing spondylitis. Findings and limits, study-wide: Relatively rare in peripheral blood, disease-linked clones were also CD8+. Certain motif variants had earlier appeared in reactive arthritis synovial fluid and blood. Ankylosing spondylitis blood seemed to carry a telltale TCR beta motif made of several highly homologous variants.

This clonotype has a handful of counts. Antigen unknown. TCRdb processed the 5' RACE reads anew with MiXCR; each CDR3 protein has one entry. The sample records a few hundred thousand distinct CDR3 sequences, about 9.9% being singletons. The germline V gene encodes CDR1 KGHDR and CDR2 SFDVKD. V lost 4 bases to trimming and J lost 5 bases; unmatched junction nucleotides: 6. This CDR3 has 14 residues. This TCR was recovered from a female donor with ankylosing spondylitis or in good health (not recorded which). Sequenced input: blood, either unsorted or a sorted T cell fraction (not recorded which). The chain uses TRBV24-1 and TRBJ1-2; 7 bases map to TRBD1. The CDR3 nucleotides read TGTGCCACCAGTGACTTCACAGGGGAATATGGCTACACCTTC. This gives the protein CATSDFTGEYGYTF.